A selection of T cell receptor beta chains follows, all from one sample in a study of OX40 agonist ivuxolimab in advanced cancers. The table came from immunoSEQ multiplex PCR; TCRdb's copy has only in-frame clones and leaves some out. Of around 77,000 clones in the sample, roughly 87% were seen once. The source material was CD4+ or CD8+ T cells sorted from blood, sampled in a trial of the OX40 agonist ivuxolimab. The receptors originated from an adult with an advanced solid tumor such as melanoma, head and neck, liver or kidney cancer. The CDR3 runs from the conserved cysteine through the conserved F or W. A D gene is named only where the DNA matches it firmly. Not all rows give a size; the values are once, few, many and, for expanded clones, a class.

.,.,TRBJ1-4,TRBV6-6,TGTGCCAGCAGTGGGGGGGGTGATGAAAAACTGTTTTTT,CASSGGGDEKLFF
.,.,TRBJ1-2,TRBV4-1,TGCGCCAGCAGCTCAGGCGGCGGGGGGATGGGCTATGGCTACACCTTC,CASSSGGGGMGYGYTF
.,.,TRBJ1-1,TRBV18,TGTGCCAGCTCACCAGCATCACAGGGGAACACTGAAGCTTTCTTT,CASSPASQGNTEAFF
TRBD1,once,TRBJ1-5,TRBV4-1,TGCGCCAGCAGCCAACCCGGACAGGGCCATCAGCCCCAGCATTTT,CASSQPGQGHQPQHF
TRBD2,.,TRBJ2-5,TRBV2,TGTGCCAGCACTGGACTAGCGGCTCAAGAGACCCAGTACTTC,CASTGLAAQETQYF
TRBD2,.,TRBJ2-1,TRBV7-3,TGTGCCAGCAGCAAAAGGACTAGCGGGGAGGGTGAGCAGTTCTTC,CASSKRTSGEGEQFF
.,.,TRBJ1-6,TRBV6-5,TGTGCCAGCAGTTACTCATCGTGGCATGATTCACCCCTCCACTTT,CASSYSSWHDSPLHF
.,.,TRBJ1-6,TRBV9,TGTGCCAGCAGCCAACAGAATACACCTGGTTCACCCCTCCACTTT,CASSQQNTPGSPLHF
.,.,TRBJ2-7,TRBV6-1,TGTGCCAGCAGTGAAGCACCGGGACCGACCTACGAGCAGTACTTC,CASSEAPGPTYEQYF
.,.,TRBJ1-3,TRBV7-2,TGTGCCAGCAGCAAACGGGAAGGTACCATATATTTT,CASSKREGTIYF
.,.,TRBJ1-3,TRBV18,TGTGCCAGCTCACCACCGGGACAATACTCTGGAAACACCATATATTTT,CASSPPGQYSGNTIYF
.,.,TRBJ1-4,TRBV14,TGTGCCAGCAGCCAAGAGGGGGGTCCGGGTGAAAAACTGTTTTTT,CASSQEGGPGEKLFF
.,.,TRBJ1-6,TRBV9,TGTGCCAGCAGCGGACAGCCCAATTCACCCCTCCACTTT,CASSGQPNSPLHF
.,.,TRBJ2-5,TRBV5-1,TGCGCCAGCAGCTTATTGCGGGGAGAAGAGACCCAGTACTTC,CASSLLRGEETQYF
TRBD1,once,TRBJ2-5,TRBV7-2,TGTGCCAGCAGCTTAACAGGGGGCCAAGAGACCCAGTACTTC,CASSLTGGQETQYF
.,.,TRBJ2-1,TRBV7-8,TGTGCCAGCAGCAACCAGAAAGGGGGGCCTAGCTCCTACAATGAGCAGTTCTTC,CASSNQKGGPSSYNEQFF
.,once,TRBJ1-6,TRBV7-2,TGTGCCAGCAGCTCGAAAGGTCCGGGTATAGGTTCACCCCTCCACTTT,CASSSKGPGIGSPLHF
.,.,TRBJ1-5,TRBV5-1,TGCGCCAGCAGAAGTGGGGAGGAACAGCCCCAGCATTTT,CASRSGEEQPQHF
TRBD1,.,TRBJ2-6,TRBV19,TGTGCCAGTCTGAGGTCAGGGGGCCTCTCTGGGGCCAACGTCCTGACTTTC,CASLRSGGLSGANVLTF
.,few,TRBJ2-1,TRBV5-4,TGTGCCAGCAGCTTGTTCAATGAGCAGTTCTTC,CASSLFNEQFF
.,.,TRBJ2-7,TRBV6-5,TGTGCCAGCAGTTACGTCTACGAGCAGTACTTC,CASSYVYEQYF
TRBD1,.,TRBJ2-7,TRBV7-4,TGTGCCAGAGACCCTCAGGGGGCCCCTCTCTACGAGCAGTACTTC,CARDPQGAPLYEQYF
TRBD1,.,TRBJ1-2,TRBV7-2,TGTGCCAGCAGCTTACGGGACAGGGTGCTTGGCTACACCTTC,CASSLRDRVLGYTF
.,.,TRBJ1-6,TRBV19,TGTGCCAGTAGTATAGATCAGGGGTCCTATAATTCACCCCTCCACTTT,CASSIDQGSYNSPLHF
.,once,TRBJ2-7,TRBV10-3,TGTGCCACCCAAGAGGAGAGGGGTGCTTACGAGCAGTACTTC,CATQEERGAYEQYF
.,.,TRBJ2-3,TRBV5-6,TGTGCCAGCAGCTTGGGGGGGTATACGCAGTATTTT,CASSLGGYTQYF
TRBD1,.,TRBJ2-2,TRBV13,TGTGCCAGCAGCCGACAGGGGGCGGGCACCGGGGAGCTGTTTTTT,CASSRQGAGTGELFF
.,once,TRBJ1-5,TRBV18,TGTGCCAGCTCACCGACAGGCGAAGGGCCCCAGCATTTT,CASSPTGEGPQHF
TRBD2,.,TRBJ2-5,TRBV6-1,TGTGCCAGCAGTGAGAGAAAAGCGGGGGGAAGTAGGGAGACCCAGTACTTC,CASSERKAGGSRETQYF
TRBD2,.,TRBJ2-2,TRBV19,TGTGCCAGTAGTGAAACTAGCGGGGGAAACGGGGAGCTGTTTTTT,CASSETSGGNGELFF
.,.,TRBJ1-4,TRBV6-6,TGTGCCAGCACGAACGTGGGAAGTGCAACTAATGAAAAACTGTTTTTT,CASTNVGSATNEKLFF
.,.,TRBJ1-4,TRBV10-3,TGTGCCATCAGTGCCCAGGCGGGAGATGAAAAACTGTTTTTT,CAISAQAGDEKLFF